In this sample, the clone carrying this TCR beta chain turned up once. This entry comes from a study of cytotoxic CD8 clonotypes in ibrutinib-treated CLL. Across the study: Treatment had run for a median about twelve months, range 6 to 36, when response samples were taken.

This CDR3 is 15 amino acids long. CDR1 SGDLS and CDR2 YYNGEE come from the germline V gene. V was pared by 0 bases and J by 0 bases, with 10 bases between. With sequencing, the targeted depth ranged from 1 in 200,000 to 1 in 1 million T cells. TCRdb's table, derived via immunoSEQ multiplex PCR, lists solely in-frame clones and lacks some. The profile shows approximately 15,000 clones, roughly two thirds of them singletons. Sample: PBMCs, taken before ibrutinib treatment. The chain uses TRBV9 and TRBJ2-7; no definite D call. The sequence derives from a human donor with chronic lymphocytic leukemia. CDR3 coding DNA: TGTGCCAGCAGCGTAGGTGCAGGACGCTCCTACGAGCAGTACTTC. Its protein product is CASSVGAGRSYEQYF. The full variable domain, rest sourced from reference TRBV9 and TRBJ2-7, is DSGVTQTPKHLITATGQRVTLRCSPRSGDLSVYWYQQSLDQGLQFLIQYYNGEERAKGNILERFSAQQFPDLHSELNLSSLELGDSALYFCASSVGAGRSYEQYFGPGTRLTVT.